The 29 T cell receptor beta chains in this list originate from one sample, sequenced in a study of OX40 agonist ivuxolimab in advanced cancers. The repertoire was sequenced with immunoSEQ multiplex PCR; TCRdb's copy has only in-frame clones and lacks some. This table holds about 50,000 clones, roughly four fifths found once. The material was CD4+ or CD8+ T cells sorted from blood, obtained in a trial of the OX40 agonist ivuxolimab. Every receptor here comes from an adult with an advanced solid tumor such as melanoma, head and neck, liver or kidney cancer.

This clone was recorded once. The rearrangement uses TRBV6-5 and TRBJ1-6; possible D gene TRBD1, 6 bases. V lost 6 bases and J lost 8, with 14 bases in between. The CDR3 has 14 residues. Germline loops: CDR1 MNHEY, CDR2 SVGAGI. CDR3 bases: TGTGCCAGCAGCCCCGGGACACGTTATTCACCCCTCCACTTT. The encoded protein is CASSPGTRYSPLHF.

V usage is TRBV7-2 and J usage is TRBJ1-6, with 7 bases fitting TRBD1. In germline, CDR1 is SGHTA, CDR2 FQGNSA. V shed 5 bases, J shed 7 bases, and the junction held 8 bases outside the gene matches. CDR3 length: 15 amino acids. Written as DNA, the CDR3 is TGTGCCAGCAGCAAAAGGACAGGTCAAAATTCACCCCTCCACTTT. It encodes CASSKRTGQNSPLHF.

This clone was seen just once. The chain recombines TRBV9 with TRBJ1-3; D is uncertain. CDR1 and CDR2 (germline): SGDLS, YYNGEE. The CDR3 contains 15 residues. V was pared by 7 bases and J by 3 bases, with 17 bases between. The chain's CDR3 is CASSVVPGVGNTIYF. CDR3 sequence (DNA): TGTGCCAGCTCCGTAGTTCCCGGGGTTGGAAACACCATATATTTT.

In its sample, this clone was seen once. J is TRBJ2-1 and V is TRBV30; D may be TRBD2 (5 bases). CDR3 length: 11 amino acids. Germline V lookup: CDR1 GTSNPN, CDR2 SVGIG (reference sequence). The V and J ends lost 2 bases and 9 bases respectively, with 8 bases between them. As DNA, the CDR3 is TGTGCCTGGAGTCGGGGAGTTGAGCAGTTCTTC. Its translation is CAWSRGVEQFF.

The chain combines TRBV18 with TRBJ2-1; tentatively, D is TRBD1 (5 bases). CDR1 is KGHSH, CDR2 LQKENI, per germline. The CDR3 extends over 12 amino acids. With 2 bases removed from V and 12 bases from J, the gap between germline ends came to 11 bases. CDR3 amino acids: CASSPYQQGQFF. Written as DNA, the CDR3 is TGTGCCAGCTCACCATACCAGCAGGGGCAGTTCTTC. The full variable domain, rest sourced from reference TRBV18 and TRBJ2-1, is NAGVMQNPRHLVRRRGQEARLRCSPMKGHSHVYWYRQLPEEGLKFMVYLQKENIIDESGMPKERFSAEFPKEGPSILRIQQVVRGDSAAYFCASSPYQQGQFFGPGTRLTVL.

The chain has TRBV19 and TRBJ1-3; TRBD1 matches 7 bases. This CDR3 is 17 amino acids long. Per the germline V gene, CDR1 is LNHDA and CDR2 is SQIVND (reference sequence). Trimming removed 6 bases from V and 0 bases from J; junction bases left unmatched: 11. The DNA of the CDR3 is TGTGCCAGTAGGACGACAAGACAGGGACACTCTGGAAACACCATATATTTT. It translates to CASRTTRQGHSGNTIYF.

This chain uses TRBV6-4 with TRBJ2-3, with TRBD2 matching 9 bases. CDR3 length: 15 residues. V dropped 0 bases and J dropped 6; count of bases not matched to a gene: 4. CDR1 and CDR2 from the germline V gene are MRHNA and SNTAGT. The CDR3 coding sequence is TGTGCCAGCAGTGACTCGCGAGCGGGGGGTGATACGCAGTATTTT. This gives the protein CASSDSRAGGDTQYF.

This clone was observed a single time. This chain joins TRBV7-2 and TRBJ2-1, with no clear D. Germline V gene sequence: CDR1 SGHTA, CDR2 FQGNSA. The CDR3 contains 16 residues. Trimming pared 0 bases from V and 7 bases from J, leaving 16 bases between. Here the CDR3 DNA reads TGTGCCAGCAGCTTAGCAGTAGCCAGCCGGCGGAATGAGCAGTTCTTC. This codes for CASSLAVASRRNEQFF.

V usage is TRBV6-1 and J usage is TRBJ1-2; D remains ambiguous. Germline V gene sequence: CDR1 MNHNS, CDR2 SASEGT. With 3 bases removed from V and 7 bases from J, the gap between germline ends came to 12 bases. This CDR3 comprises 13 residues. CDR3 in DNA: TGTGCCAGCAGTGAGATCGGCGCAATTGGCTACACCTTC. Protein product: CASSEIGAIGYTF.

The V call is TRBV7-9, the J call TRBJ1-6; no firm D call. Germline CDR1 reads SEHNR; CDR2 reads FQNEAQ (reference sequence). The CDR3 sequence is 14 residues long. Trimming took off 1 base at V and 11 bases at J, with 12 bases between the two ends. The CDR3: CASSLVNIGTPLHF. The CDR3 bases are TGTGCCAGCAGCTTAGTGAATATCGGTACACCCCTCCACTTT.

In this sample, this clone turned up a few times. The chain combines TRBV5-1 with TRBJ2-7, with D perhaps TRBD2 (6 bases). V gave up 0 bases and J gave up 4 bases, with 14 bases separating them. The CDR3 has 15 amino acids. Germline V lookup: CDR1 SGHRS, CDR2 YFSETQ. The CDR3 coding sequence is TGCGCCAGCAGCTTGGACGGCAGGGCGGGGTACGAGCAGTACTTC. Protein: CASSLDGRAGYEQYF.

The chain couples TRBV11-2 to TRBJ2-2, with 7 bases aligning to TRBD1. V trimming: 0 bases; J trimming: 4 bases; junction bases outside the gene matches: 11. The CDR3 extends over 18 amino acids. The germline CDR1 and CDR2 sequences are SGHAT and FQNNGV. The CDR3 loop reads CASSLDRPGTVATGELFF. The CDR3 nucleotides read TGTGCCAGCAGCTTAGACCGTCCCGGGACAGTAGCCACCGGGGAGCTGTTTTTT.

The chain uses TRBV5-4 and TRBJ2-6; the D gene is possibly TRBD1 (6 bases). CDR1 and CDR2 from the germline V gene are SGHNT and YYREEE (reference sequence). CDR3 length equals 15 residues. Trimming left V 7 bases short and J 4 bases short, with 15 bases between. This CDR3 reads CASGDRSKGANVLTF. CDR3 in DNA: TGTGCCAGCGGCGACAGGTCGAAAGGGGCCAACGTCCTGACTTTC.

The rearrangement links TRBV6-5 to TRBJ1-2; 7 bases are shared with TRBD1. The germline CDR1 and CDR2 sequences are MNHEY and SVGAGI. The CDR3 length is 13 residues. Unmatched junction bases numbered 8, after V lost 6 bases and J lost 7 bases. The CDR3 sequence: CASRGQLSSGYTF. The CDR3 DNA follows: TGTGCCAGCAGGGGACAGCTTAGCTCTGGCTACACCTTC.

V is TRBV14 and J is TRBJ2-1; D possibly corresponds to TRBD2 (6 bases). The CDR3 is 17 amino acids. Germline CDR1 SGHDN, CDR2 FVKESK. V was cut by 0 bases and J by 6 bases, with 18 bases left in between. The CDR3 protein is CASSQERKSTRSNEQFF. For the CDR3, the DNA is TGTGCCAGCAGCCAAGAAAGGAAGTCGACTAGGAGCAATGAGCAGTTCTTC.

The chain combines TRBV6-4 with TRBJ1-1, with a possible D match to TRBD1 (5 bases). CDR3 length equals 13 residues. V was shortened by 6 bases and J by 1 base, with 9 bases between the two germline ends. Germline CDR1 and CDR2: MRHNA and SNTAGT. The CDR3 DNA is TGTGCCAGCAGAGGGGCGGGGAACACTGAAGCTTTCTTT. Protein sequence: CASRGAGNTEAFF.

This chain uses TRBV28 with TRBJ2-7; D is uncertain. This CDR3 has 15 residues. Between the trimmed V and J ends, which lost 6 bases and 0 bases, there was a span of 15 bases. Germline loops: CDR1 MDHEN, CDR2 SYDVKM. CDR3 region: CASRDSMDPSYEQYF. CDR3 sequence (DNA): TGTGCCAGCAGAGACTCTATGGACCCCTCCTACGAGCAGTACTTC. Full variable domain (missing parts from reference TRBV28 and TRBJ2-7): DVKVTQSSRYLVKRTGEKVFLECVQDMDHENMFWYRQDPGLGLRLIYFSYDVKMKEKGDIPEGYSVSREKKERFSLILESASTNQTSMYLCASRDSMDPSYEQYFGPGTRLTVT.

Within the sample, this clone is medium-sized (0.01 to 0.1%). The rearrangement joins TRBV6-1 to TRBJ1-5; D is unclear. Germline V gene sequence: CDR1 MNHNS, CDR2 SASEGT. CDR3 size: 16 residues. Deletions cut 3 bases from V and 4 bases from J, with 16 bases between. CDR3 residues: CASSEVPGITNQPQHF. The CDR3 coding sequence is TGTGCCAGCAGTGAGGTCCCGGGGATTACGAATCAGCCCCAGCATTTT.

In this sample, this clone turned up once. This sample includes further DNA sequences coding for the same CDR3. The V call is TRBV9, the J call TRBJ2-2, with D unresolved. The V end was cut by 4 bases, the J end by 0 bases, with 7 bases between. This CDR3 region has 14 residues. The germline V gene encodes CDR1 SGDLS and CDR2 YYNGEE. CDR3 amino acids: CASSPHPNTGELFF. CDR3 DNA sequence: TGTGCCAGCAGCCCTCACCCGAACACCGGGGAGCTGTTTTTT.

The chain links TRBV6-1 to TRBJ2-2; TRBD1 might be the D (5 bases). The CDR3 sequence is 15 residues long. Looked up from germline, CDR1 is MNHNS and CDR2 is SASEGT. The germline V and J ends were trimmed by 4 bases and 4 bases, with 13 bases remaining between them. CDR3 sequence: CASSVLDRLTGELFF. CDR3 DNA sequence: TGTGCCAGCAGTGTACTTGACAGACTCACCGGGGAGCTGTTTTTT.

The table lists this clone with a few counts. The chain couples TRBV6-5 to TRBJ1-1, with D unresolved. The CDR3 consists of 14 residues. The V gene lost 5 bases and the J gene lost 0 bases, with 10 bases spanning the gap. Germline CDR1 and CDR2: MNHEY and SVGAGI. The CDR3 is CASSPGFMNTEAFF. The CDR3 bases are TGTGCCAGCAGTCCCGGGTTCATGAACACTGAAGCTTTCTTT.

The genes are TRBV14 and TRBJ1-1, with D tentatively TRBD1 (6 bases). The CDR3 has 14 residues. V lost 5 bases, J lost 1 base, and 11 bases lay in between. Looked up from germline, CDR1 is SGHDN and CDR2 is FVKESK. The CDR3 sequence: CASSGKQGNTEAFF. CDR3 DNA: TGTGCCAGCAGCGGGAAACAGGGGAACACTGAAGCTTTCTTT.

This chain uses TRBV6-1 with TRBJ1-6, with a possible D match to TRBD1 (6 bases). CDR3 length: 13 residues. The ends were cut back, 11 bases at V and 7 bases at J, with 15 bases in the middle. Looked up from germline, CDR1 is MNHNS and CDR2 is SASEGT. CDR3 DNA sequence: TGTGCCGGCCGAGGGGGACTAAATTCACCCCTCCACTTT. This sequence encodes CAGRGGLNSPLHF.

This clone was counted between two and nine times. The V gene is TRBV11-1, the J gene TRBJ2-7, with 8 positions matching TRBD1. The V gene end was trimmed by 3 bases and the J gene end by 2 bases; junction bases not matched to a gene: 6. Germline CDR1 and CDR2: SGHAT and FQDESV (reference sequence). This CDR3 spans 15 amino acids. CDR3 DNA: TGTGCCAGCAGCTTTGGGACAGGATTTCCCTACGAGCAGTACTTC. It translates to CASSFGTGFPYEQYF.

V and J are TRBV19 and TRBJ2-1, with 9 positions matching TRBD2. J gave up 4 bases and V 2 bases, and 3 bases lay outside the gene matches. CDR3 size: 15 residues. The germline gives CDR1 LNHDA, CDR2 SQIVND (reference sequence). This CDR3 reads CASSIRAGGYNEQFF. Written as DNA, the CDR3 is TGTGCCAGTAGTATACGGGCGGGGGGGTACAATGAGCAGTTCTTC.

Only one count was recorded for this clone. CDR3 DNA sequence: TGTGCCACCTTCTGGGAGGCTTACACCGGGGAGCTGTTTTTT. It encodes CATFWEAYTGELFF. V usage is TRBV18 and J usage is TRBJ2-2, with a weak D call TRBD2 (6 bases). CDR3 length equals 14 residues. The V end was cut by 10 bases, the J end by 3 bases, with 15 bases between. Looked up from germline, CDR1 is KGHSH and CDR2 is LQKENI.

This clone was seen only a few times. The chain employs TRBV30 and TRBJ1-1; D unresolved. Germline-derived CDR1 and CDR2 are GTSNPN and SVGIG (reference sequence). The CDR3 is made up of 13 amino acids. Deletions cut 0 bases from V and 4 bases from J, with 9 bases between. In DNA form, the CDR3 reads TGTGCCTGGAGTGTACTAAGTGGCACTGAAGCTTTCTTT. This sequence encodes CAWSVLSGTEAFF.

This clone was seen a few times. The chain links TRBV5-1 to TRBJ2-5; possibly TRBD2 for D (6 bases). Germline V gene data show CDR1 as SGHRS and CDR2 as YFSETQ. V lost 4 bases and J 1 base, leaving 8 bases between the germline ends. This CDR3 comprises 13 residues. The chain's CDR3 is CASSRAGQETQYF. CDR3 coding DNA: TGCGCCAGCAGCCGAGCGGGCCAAGAGACCCAGTACTTC.

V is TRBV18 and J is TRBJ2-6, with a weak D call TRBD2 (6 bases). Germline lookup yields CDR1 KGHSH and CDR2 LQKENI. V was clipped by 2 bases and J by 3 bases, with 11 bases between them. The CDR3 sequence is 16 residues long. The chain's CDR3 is CASSPAGTGGANVLTF. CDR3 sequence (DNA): TGTGCCAGCTCACCAGCGGGAACTGGTGGGGCCAACGTCCTGACTTTC.